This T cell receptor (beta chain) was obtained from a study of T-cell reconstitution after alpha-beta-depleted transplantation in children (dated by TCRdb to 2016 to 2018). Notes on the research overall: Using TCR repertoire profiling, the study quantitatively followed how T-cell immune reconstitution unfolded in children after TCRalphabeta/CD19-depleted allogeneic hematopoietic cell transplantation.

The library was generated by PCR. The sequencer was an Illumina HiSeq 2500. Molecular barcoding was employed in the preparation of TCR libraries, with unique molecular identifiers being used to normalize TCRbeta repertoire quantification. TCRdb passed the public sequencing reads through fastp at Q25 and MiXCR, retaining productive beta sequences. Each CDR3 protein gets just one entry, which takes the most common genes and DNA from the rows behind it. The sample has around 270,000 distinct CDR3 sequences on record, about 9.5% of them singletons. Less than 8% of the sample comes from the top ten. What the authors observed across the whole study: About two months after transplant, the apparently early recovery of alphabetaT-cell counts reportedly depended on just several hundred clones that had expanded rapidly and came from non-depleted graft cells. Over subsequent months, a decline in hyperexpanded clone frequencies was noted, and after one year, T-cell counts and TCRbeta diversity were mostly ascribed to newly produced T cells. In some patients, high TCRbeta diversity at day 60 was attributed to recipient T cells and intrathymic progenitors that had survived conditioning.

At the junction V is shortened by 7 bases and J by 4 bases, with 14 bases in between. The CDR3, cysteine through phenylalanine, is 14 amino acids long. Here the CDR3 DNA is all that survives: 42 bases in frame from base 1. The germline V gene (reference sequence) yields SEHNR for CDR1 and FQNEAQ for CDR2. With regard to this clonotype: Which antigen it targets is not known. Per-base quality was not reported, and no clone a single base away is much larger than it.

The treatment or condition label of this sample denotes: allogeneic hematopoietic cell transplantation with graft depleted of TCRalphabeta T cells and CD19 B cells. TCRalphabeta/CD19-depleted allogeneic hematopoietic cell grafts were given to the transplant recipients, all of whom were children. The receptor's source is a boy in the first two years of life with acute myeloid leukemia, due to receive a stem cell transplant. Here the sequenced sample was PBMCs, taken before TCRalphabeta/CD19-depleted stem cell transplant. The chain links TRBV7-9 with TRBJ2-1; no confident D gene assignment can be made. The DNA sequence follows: TGTGCCAGCATTCTCACTACGGTGTACAATGAGCAGTTCTTC. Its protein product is CASILTTVYNEQFF.